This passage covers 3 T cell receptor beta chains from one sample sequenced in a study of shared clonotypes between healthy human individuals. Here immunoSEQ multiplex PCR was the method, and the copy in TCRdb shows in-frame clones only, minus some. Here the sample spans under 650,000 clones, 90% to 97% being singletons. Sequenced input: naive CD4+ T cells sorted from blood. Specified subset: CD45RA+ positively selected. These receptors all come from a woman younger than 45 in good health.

The DNA of the CDR3 is TGTGCCAGCAGTTTATCTTCCGGGACTAGCGGGATCAACGAGCAGTACTTC. This encodes CASSLSSGTSGINEQYF. The genes are TRBV27 and TRBJ2-7; 13 nucleotides line up with TRBD2. Germline assignment: CDR1 MNHEY and CDR2 SMNVEV (reference sequence). The ends lost 0 bases at V and 5 bases at J; junction bases unmatched: 7. The CDR3 runs to 17 residues.

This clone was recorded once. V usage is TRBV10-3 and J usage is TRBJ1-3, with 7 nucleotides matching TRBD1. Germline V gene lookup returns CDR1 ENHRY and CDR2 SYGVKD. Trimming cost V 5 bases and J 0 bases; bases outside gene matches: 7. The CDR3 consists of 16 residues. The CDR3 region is CAISLTGRLSGNTIYF. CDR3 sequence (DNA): TGTGCCATCAGTTTGACAGGGCGCCTCTCTGGAAACACCATATATTTT.

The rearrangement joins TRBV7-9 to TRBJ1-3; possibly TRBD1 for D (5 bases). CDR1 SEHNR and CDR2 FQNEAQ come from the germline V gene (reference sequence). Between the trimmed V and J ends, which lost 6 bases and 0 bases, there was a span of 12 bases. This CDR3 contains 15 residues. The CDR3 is CASSIRAYSGNTIYF. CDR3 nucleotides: TGTGCCAGCAGTATCAGGGCCTACTCTGGAAACACCATATATTTT. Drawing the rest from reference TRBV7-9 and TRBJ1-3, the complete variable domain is DTGVSQNPRHKITKRGQNVTFRCDPISEHNRLYWYRQTLGQGPEFLTYFQNEAQLEKSRLLSDRFSAERPKGSFSTLEIQRTEQGDSAMYLCASSIRAYSGNTIYFGEGSWLTVV.